A single sample is the source of the 19 T cell receptor beta chains below, sequenced in a study of T cells in Graves' hyperthyroidism and ophthalmopathy. Amplified regions were TCR beta CDR3 sequences from RNA transcripts. The TCR CDR3 was amplified in a first-round RT-PCR using the HTBI primer set. TCRdb re-derived calls from the multiplex PCR reads in MiXCR, one entry per CDR3 protein. The repertoire holds approximately 400,000 distinct CDR3 sequences, approximately 25% seen once, with around four fifths in the top ten. Sequencing was done on a sample of blood. These receptors originate from a man aged 50 to 60 with Graves' hyperthyroidism.

This clonotype was seen a handful of times. The chain has TRBV6-1 and TRBJ2-7; unclear D gene. Germline V lookup: CDR1 MNHNS, CDR2 SASEGT. The CDR3 spans 14 residues. Between the trimmed V and J ends, which lost 1 base and 1 base, there was a span of 8 bases. CDR3 in DNA: TGTGCCAGCAGTGAAGAGTGGGGTTCCTACGAGCAGTACTTC. Translation: CASSEEWGSYEQYF.

The gene calls are TRBV24-1 and TRBJ2-1; 7 bases line up with TRBD2. This CDR3 spans 16 amino acids. With 0 bases clipped from V and 2 bases from J, the junction kept 3 bases outside the gene matches. The V gene's germline CDR1 is KGHDR and CDR2 SFDVKD. The chain's CDR3 is CATSDLSSGTYNEQFF. The CDR3 DNA reads TGTGCCACCAGTGATTTGTCTAGCGGAACCTACAATGAGCAGTTCTTC.

In this sample, this clonotype turned up many times. The chain combines TRBV20-1 with TRBJ1-1; no clear D gene. Germline V gene sequence: CDR1 DFQATT, CDR2 SNEGSKA (reference sequence). The CDR3 contains 14 residues. The V end was cut by 1 base, the J end by 3 bases, with 12 bases between. This chain's CDR3 is CSARVRGMDTEAFF. CDR3 coding DNA: TGCAGTGCTAGAGTCCGGGGTATGGACACTGAAGCTTTCTTT.

This clonotype has more than one count but fewer than ten. The rearrangement uses TRBV5-6 and TRBJ1-1, with unresolved D. Germline V gene data show CDR1 as SGHDT and CDR2 as YYEEEE. The CDR3 has 14 residues. With 3 bases removed from V and 5 bases from J, the gap between germline ends came to 14 bases. The CDR3 loop is CASSSMRVSTEAFF. CDR3 DNA: TGTGCCAGCAGCTCGATGAGAGTGTCGACTGAAGCTTTCTTT.

The chain uses TRBV24-1 and TRBJ2-7, with a tentative D call TRBD2 (6 bases). The CDR3 covers 14 residues. The V end was cut by 4 bases, the J end by 1 base, with 10 bases between. Germline CDR1 and CDR2: KGHDR and SFDVKD. The CDR3 nucleotides are TGTGCCACCAGTGACCGGGGGAGTTCCTACGAGCAGTACTTC. It yields the protein CATSDRGSSYEQYF.

In this sample, this clonotype turned up a few times. CDR3 residues: CASSHYISGELFF. DNA of the CDR3: TGTGCCAGCAGTCACTATATCTCCGGGGAGCTGTTTTTT. This sequence joins TRBV12-3 or TRBV12-4 and TRBJ2-2; D is unresolved. CDR3 length: 13 amino acids. V was trimmed by 5 bases and J by 6 bases, leaving 10 bases between them.

The chain has TRBV19 and TRBJ2-2; the D gene is possibly TRBD2 (6 bases). The germline CDR1 and CDR2 sequences are LNHDA and SQIVND (reference sequence). Trimming removed 5 bases at V and 2 bases at J, with 15 bases between. The CDR3 length is 16 residues. CDR3 bases: TGTGCCAGTAGTGTAGGAGGCGGGGCCAACACCGGGGAGCTGTTTTTT. Translating gives CASSVGGGANTGELFF.

The CDR3 bases are TGTGCCAGCAGCCGAAGCATCCACACCGGGGAGCTGTTTTTT. Amino acid sequence: CASSRSIHTGELFF. The genes are TRBV28 and TRBJ2-2; no clear D. This CDR3 region has 14 residues. V gave up 6 bases and J gave up 3 bases, with 11 bases separating them. Looked up from germline, CDR1 is MDHEN and CDR2 is SYDVKM.

The chain combines TRBV24-1 with TRBJ1-1, with D possibly being TRBD1 (5 bases). V lost 12 bases to trimming and J lost 2 bases, with 15 bases between them. The CDR3 is 13 amino acids. Germline-derived CDR1 and CDR2 are KGHDR and SFDVKD. DNA for the CDR3: TGTGCCTCAGGTTCCAGGGAAAACACTGAAGCTTTCTTT. This translates into CASGSRENTEAFF.

The chain carries TRBV12-3 or TRBV12-4 and TRBJ2-1; unclear D gene. Trimming shortened V by 3 bases and J by 4 bases, and 7 bases separated the two germline ends. This CDR3 has 13 amino acids. The CDR3 nucleotides are TGTGCCAGCAGTTTTGACGGGTACAATGAGCAGTTCTTC. Its protein is CASSFDGYNEQFF.

Comments on this clonotype: This may come from a read error, since a much larger clone is one base off. This chain connects TRBV19 to TRBJ2-1, with TRBD2 identical over 10 bases. The germline CDR1 and CDR2 sequences are LNHDA and SQIVND (reference sequence). With 0 bases clipped from V and 2 bases from J, the junction kept 1 base outside the gene matches. The CDR3 is 16 amino acids. In DNA, the CDR3 is TGTGCCAGTAGTATAGAGGGGACTAGCGCCTACAATGAGCAGTTCTTC. The encoded protein is CASSIEGTSAYNEQFF. The full variable domain, completed using reference TRBV19 and TRBJ2-1, is DGGITQSPKYLFRKEGQNVTLSCEQNLNHDAMYWYRQDPGQGLRLIYYSQIVNDFQKGDIAEGYSVSREKKESFPLTVTSAQKNPTAFYLCASSIEGTSAYNEQFFGPGTRLTVL.

This clonotype came up a few times. This chain uses TRBV2 with TRBJ1-1, with D hard to call. Trimming removed 0 bases from V and 3 bases from J, with 5 bases in between. There are 13 residues in the CDR3. Germline V gives CDR1 SNHLY, CDR2 FYNNEI. CDR3 sequence: CASSEAPDTEAFF. The CDR3 DNA sequence: TGTGCCAGCAGTGAAGCCCCGGACACTGAAGCTTTCTTT.

This clonotype was counted only a few times. The chain links TRBV5-1 to TRBJ2-1; D remains unclear. Germline V gives CDR1 SGHRS, CDR2 YFSETQ. CDR3 size: 15 residues. Trimming took off 1 base at V and 1 base at J, with 9 bases between the two ends. The chain's CDR3 is CASSLTPGSYNEQFF. CDR3 nucleotides: TGCGCCAGCAGCTTGACCCCGGGTTCCTACAATGAGCAGTTCTTC.

This clonotype was seen at least ten times. The CDR3: CASSGLGQETQYF. DNA for the CDR3: TGTGCCAGCAGCGGACTAGGTCAAGAGACCCAGTACTTC. The chain recombines TRBV7-2 with TRBJ2-5; 7 bases line up with TRBD2. V shed 5 bases and J 2 bases; nucleotides not matched to a gene: 2. This CDR3 contains 13 residues. Looked up from germline, CDR1 is SGHTA and CDR2 is FQGNSA.

V gene TRBV20-1 combines with J gene TRBJ2-7; D tentatively reads TRBD1 or TRBD2 (6 bases each). Germline CDR1 reads DFQATT; CDR2 reads SNEGSKA (reference sequence). The CDR3 sequence is 14 residues long. Between the trimmed V and J ends, which lost 2 bases and 0 bases, there was a span of 11 bases. CDR3 sequence reads: CSARPGGFSYEQYF. In DNA form, the CDR3 reads TGCAGTGCTAGACCCGGGGGCTTCTCCTACGAGCAGTACTTC.

The genes are TRBV6-5 and TRBJ2-1; D may be TRBD2 (6 bases). The V and J ends lost 2 bases and 5 bases respectively, with 16 bases between them. This CDR3 has 16 residues. Germline values: CDR1 MNHEY, CDR2 SVGAGI. CDR3 nucleotide sequence: TGTGCCAGCAGTTACCGGCTACGGGAGTGGAACAATGAGCAGTTCTTC. It specifies CASSYRLREWNNEQFF.

This clonotype was observed at least ten times. The chain carries TRBV7-2 and TRBJ1-5; TRBD1 matches 8 bases. J was trimmed by 6 bases and V by 2 bases; bases with no gene match: 6. CDR3 length: 15 residues. CDR1 is SGHTA and CDR2 is FQGNSA in the germline V gene. CDR3 region: CASSLQQGGSQPQHF. The CDR3 region has the DNA TGTGCCAGCAGCTTACAACAGGGGGGAAGTCAGCCCCAGCATTTT.

The chain joins TRBV7-3 to TRBJ1-1; 7 positions agree with TRBD1. V dropped 5 bases and J dropped 5; count of bases not matched to a gene: 8. CDR1 SGHTA and CDR2 FQGTGA come from the germline V gene. The CDR3 runs 14 residues. CDR3 sequence (DNA): TGTGCCAGCAGCCCAACCCGGGACAGAACTGAAGCTTTCTTT. As protein: CASSPTRDRTEAFF.

This sequence joins TRBV20-1 and TRBJ2-3; tentatively, D is TRBD2 (6 bases). V was trimmed by 3 bases and J by 0 bases, leaving 13 bases between them. CDR3 length equals 15 residues. Germline V CDR1 and CDR2: DFQATT, SNEGSKA (reference sequence). CDR3 protein: CSARAGSGSTDTQYF. The CDR3 DNA follows: TGCAGTGCTAGGGCGGGAAGCGGGAGCACAGATACGCAGTATTTT.